This paragraph reports one T cell receptor (beta chain). Its antigen is still unknown. The V end was cut by 5 bases, the J end by 0 bases, with 8 bases between. CDR3 length equals 13 residues. Per germline, CDR1 GTSNPN and CDR2 SVGIG (reference sequence). cDNA reverse transcribed from extracted RNA served as the sequencing template. Libraries were prepared by immunoSEQ multiplex PCR; TCRdb keeps only in-frame clonotypes and omits some of them. The table includes around 120,000 clones, 35% to 45% detected once. This sample was taken from a study of CD8+ T cells in alopecia areata. General study results and limits: Scalp samples also contribute reads from the resident alphabeta T cells found in normal skin.

The chain couples TRBV30 to TRBJ2-1; no reliable D call. The source is a human donor with alopecia areata. The sample consisted of CD4+ T cells sorted from blood. CDR3 amino acids: CAWGESSYNEQFF. In DNA, the CDR3 is TGTGCCTGGGGCGAGAGCTCCTACAATGAGCAGTTCTTC.